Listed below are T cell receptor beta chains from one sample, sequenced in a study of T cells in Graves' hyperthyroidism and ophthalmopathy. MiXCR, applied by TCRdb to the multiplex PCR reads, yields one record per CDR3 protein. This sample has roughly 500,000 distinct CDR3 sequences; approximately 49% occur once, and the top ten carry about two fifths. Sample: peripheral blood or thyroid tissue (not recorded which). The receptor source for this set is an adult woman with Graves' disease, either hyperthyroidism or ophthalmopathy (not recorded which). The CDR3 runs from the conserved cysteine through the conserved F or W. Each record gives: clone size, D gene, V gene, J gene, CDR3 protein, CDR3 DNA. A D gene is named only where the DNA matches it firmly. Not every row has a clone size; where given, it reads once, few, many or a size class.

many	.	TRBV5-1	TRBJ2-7	CASSPVITSSYEQYF	TGCGCCAGCAGCCCTGTCATCACAAGCTCCTACGAGCAGTACTTC
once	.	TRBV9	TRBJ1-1	CASSVGGETEAFF	TGTGCCAGCAGCGTAGGTGGGGAAACTGAAGCTTTCTTT
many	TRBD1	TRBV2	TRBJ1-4	CASSSDRAEEKLFF	TGTGCCAGCAGCTCGGACAGGGCGGAGGAAAAACTGTTTTTT
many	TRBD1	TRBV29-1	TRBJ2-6	CSAGTGTGANVLTF	TGCAGCGCCGGGACAGGGACAGGGGCCAACGTCCTGACTTTC
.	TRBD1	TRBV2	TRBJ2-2	CASSERAGGTGELFF	TGTGCCAGCAGTGAACGGGCAGGGGGCACCGGGGAGCTGTTTTTT
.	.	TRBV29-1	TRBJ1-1	CRPLGENTEAFF	TGCAGGCCTTTGGGGGAGAACACTGAAGCTTTCTTT
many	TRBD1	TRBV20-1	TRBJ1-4	CSATQTGGADEKLFF	TGCAGTGCTACGCAAACAGGGGGCGCTGATGAAAAACTGTTTTTT
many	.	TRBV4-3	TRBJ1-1	CASSQDPDRPNTEAFF	TGCGCCAGCAGCCAAGATCCCGACAGGCCGAACACTGAAGCTTTCTTT
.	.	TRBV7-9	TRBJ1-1	CASIPGGTEAFF	TGTGCCAGCATCCCGGGGGGAACTGAAGCTTTCTTT
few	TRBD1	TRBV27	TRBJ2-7	CASSPTGAGGEQYF	TGTGCCAGCAGTCCGACAGGGGCTGGGGGCGAGCAGTACTTC